The 31 T cell receptor beta chains in this list originate from one sample, sequenced in a study of cytomegalovirus exposure and HLA in healthy donors. Use of 60 Vbeta and 13 Jbeta primers characterized the PCR. Assay: immunoSEQ multiplex PCR; the TCRdb copy retains only in-frame clones and omits some. This table holds over 100,000 clones. Sequenced: PBMCs. These receptors were obtained from a man under 40 in good health and CMV-seronegative.

To note about this clone: The junction does not match germline at one end; this may be a read error. This chain connects TRBV15 to TRBJ2-3; D remains ambiguous. The CDR3 runs 13 residues. Germline V gene lookup returns CDR1 LNHNV and CDR2 YYDKDF (reference sequence). CDR3 coding DNA: TGTGCCACCAGCTCCTACCGAACAGTTACGCAGTATTTT. It yields the protein CATSSYRTVTQYF.

The chain couples TRBV10-1 to TRBJ2-3; 9 bases map to TRBD1. Germline loops: CDR1 WNHNN, CDR2 SYGVQD (reference sequence). The CDR3 has 16 residues. V lost 4 bases to trimming and J lost 3 bases; unmatched junction nucleotides: 8. The CDR3 nucleotides are TGCGCCAGCAGTGTCGGGACAGGGAAAAGGACAGATACGCAGTATTTT. Protein: CASSVGTGKRTDTQYF.

This chain joins TRBV19 and TRBJ1-4; no definite D call. Germline CDR1 is LNHDA and CDR2 is SQIVND (reference sequence). The V end lost 3 bases, the J end lost 4 bases, and 12 bases lay between the germline ends. The CDR3 length is 15 residues. As DNA, the CDR3 is TGTGCCAGTAGTATCTTGTCACAGAGTAATGAAAAACTGTTTTTT. It is translated as CASSILSQSNEKLFF.

The chain joins TRBV28 to TRBJ1-5; D may be TRBD1 (5 bases). Between the trimmed V and J ends, which lost 2 bases and 4 bases, there was a span of 12 bases. The CDR3 has 15 residues. Germline CDR1 reads MDHEN; CDR2 reads SYDVKM. CDR3 residues: CASSLIGHKNQPQHF. The CDR3 nucleotides are TGTGCCAGCAGTTTAATAGGACACAAAAATCAGCCCCAGCATTTT.

The gene calls are TRBV27 and TRBJ1-5; D may be TRBD1 (5 bases). This CDR3 region has 14 residues. From germline, CDR1 is MNHEY and CDR2 SMNVEV (reference sequence). V shed 5 bases and J shed 6 bases, with 14 bases lying between them. The CDR3: CASSPRQGLQPQHF. Written as DNA, the CDR3 is TGTGCCAGCAGTCCCAGGCAGGGTCTTCAGCCCCAGCATTTT.

This sequence joins TRBV6-5 and TRBJ2-3; D gene uncertain. The CDR3 is 13 amino acids. Trimming cost V 6 bases and J 1 base, with 8 bases left between them. Looked up from germline, CDR1 is MNHEY and CDR2 is SVGAGI. The CDR3 region has the DNA TGTGCCAGCAGGCCGGCGGGCACAGATACGCAGTATTTT. Amino acids: CASRPAGTDTQYF.

The chain links TRBV27 to TRBJ2-1; TRBD2 matches 11 bases. The V gene end was trimmed by 3 bases and the J gene end by 7 bases; junction bases not matched to a gene: 5. The CDR3 is 15 residues long. Germline-derived CDR1 and CDR2 are MNHEY and SMNVEV (reference sequence). CDR3 sequence reads: CASSLVAGGENEQFF. DNA of the CDR3: TGTGCCAGCAGTTTGGTAGCGGGGGGGGAAAATGAGCAGTTCTTC.

The gene calls are TRBV28 and TRBJ2-4; no firm D call. CDR1 is MDHEN, CDR2 SYDVKM, per germline. The ends were cut back, 2 bases at V and 6 bases at J, with 11 bases in the middle. The CDR3 has 14 amino acids. CDR3 in amino acids: CASSLPETANIQYF. DNA for the CDR3: TGTGCCAGCAGTTTACCAGAGACTGCAAACATTCAGTACTTC.

V gene TRBV13 combines with J gene TRBJ1-4; maybe TRBD1 (5 bases). Trimming left V 10 bases short and J 5 bases short, with 14 bases between. Germline V gene lookup returns CDR1 PRHDT and CDR2 FYEKMQ (reference sequence). The CDR3 is 13 residues long. Written as DNA, the CDR3 is TGTGCCACCTCGGGGGAAAGAAATGAAAAACTGTTTTTT. Translation gives CATSGERNEKLFF.

V is TRBV6-6 and J is TRBJ2-6; TRBD2 is a possible D gene (5 bases). V lost 11 bases and J lost 0, with 8 bases in between. From germline, CDR1 is MNHNY and CDR2 SVGAGI (reference sequence). This CDR3 has 13 amino acids. CDR3 nucleotides: TGTGCCCTGGGGAGCTCTGGGGCCAACGTCCTGACTTTC. It is translated as CALGSSGANVLTF.

CDR3 sequence: CASSLWQRTDYGYTF. CDR3 sequence (DNA): TGTGCCAGCAGTTTGTGGCAGCGGACCGACTATGGCTACACCTTC. The chain carries TRBV28 and TRBJ1-2, with unresolved D. The CDR3 length is 15 residues. V lost 3 bases to trimming and J lost 3 bases, with 14 bases between them. The germline CDR1 and CDR2 sequences are MDHEN and SYDVKM.

The rearrangement links TRBV2 to TRBJ2-7; D possibly corresponds to TRBD1 (6 bases). This CDR3 contains 12 residues. Looked up from germline, CDR1 is SNHLY and CDR2 is FYNNEI. The V and J ends lost 6 bases and 4 bases respectively, with 10 bases between them. The CDR3 nucleotides read TGTGCCAGCAGAGACAGGTGGTACGAGCAGTACTTC. It yields the protein CASRDRWYEQYF.

The rearrangement uses TRBV4-2 and TRBJ1-4; 7 bases fit TRBD1. Germline CDR1 and CDR2: LGHNA and YNFKEQ. This CDR3 comprises 14 residues. With V trimmed by 3 bases and J by 7 bases, 5 bases remained unmatched. CDR3 loop: CASSQTGRREKLFF. The DNA of the CDR3 is TGTGCCAGCAGCCAGACAGGGCGACGTGAAAAACTGTTTTTT.

The rearrangement joins TRBV5-4 to TRBJ1-2; no firm D call. CDR3 length equals 14 residues. The V end was cut by 2 bases, the J end by 4 bases, with 12 bases between. Germline lookup yields CDR1 SGHNT and CDR2 YYREEE (reference sequence). DNA for the CDR3: TGTGCCAGCAGCTTAGGCCTTTACAGCTATGGCTACACCTTC. Translation: CASSLGLYSYGYTF.

This clone is called medium-sized based on its frequency. The chain links TRBV19 to TRBJ1-1; 8 bases align to TRBD1. The germline V gene has CDR1 LNHDA and CDR2 SQIVND (reference sequence). J gave up 4 bases and V 5 bases, and 3 bases lay outside the gene matches. This CDR3 comprises 13 residues. The CDR3 DNA reads as TGTGCCAGTAGTGTGGGGACAGGCACTGAAGCTTTCTTT. This encodes CASSVGTGTEAFF.

V usage is TRBV7-2 and J usage is TRBJ2-6, with D perhaps TRBD2 (5 bases). Trimming shortened V by 8 bases and J by 4 bases, and 9 bases separated the two germline ends. In germline, CDR1 is SGHTA, CDR2 FQGNSA. The CDR3 runs 13 residues. Here the CDR3 reads CASAGFGANVLTF. The CDR3 bases are TGTGCCAGCGCGGGTTTCGGGGCCAACGTCCTGACTTTC.

The chain carries TRBV2 and TRBJ1-2; D is possibly TRBD1 (6 bases). There are 15 residues in the CDR3. V dropped 6 bases and J dropped 0 bases, with 14 bases sitting between them. Germline CDR1 reads SNHLY; CDR2 reads FYNNEI. The CDR3 sequence is CASRGQQGPNYGYTF. The CDR3 DNA reads as TGTGCCAGCAGGGGCCAACAGGGACCTAACTATGGCTACACCTTC.

The chain recombines TRBV28 with TRBJ2-7; D is possibly TRBD2 (6 bases). The CDR3 is made up of 14 amino acids. Trimming pared 3 bases from V and 2 bases from J, leaving 11 bases between. Germline values: CDR1 MDHEN, CDR2 SYDVKM. CDR3 sequence: CASSFTGEAYEQYF. CDR3 coding DNA: TGTGCCAGCAGTTTTACGGGGGAGGCCTACGAGCAGTACTTC.

Remarks on this clone: The sample has other DNA sequences that encode this CDR3 too. This sequence joins TRBV15 and TRBJ1-5; 7 bases are shared with TRBD1. The germline V gene has CDR1 LNHNV and CDR2 YYDKDF (reference sequence). V lost 1 base and J lost 4; bases outside the gene matches: 4. The CDR3 has 15 residues. As DNA, the CDR3 is TGTGCCACCAGCAGAGCCCGACAGGGTAATCAGCCCCAGCATTTT. This sequence encodes CATSRARQGNQPQHF.

The gene calls are TRBV6-6 and TRBJ1-1; 7 nucleotides match TRBD1. The V and J ends lost 6 bases and 8 bases, in that order; junction bases with no gene match: 12. The CDR3 spans 14 residues. From germline, CDR1 is MNHNY and CDR2 SVGAGI (reference sequence). CDR3 residues: CASRRLSGTEEAFF. For the CDR3, the DNA is TGTGCCAGCAGACGACTTTCCGGGACAGAAGAAGCTTTCTTT.

The V and J genes are TRBV5-1 and TRBJ1-1; perhaps TRBD1 as D (5 bases). The V gene's germline CDR1 is SGHRS and CDR2 YFSETQ. CDR3 length: 14 residues. The V end was cut by 4 bases, the J end by 3 bases, with 13 bases between. Here the CDR3 reads CASSPVGGDTEAFF. CDR3 bases: TGCGCCAGCAGCCCGGTCGGGGGGGACACTGAAGCTTTCTTT.

The CDR3 is CASRTTGDSNTIYF. The CDR3 coding sequence is TGTGCCAGCAGAACGACAGGGGATAGTAACACCATATATTTT. The chain couples TRBV7-9 to TRBJ1-3, with 8 bases lining up with TRBD1. The trim removed 6 bases at V and 7 bases at J, leaving 8 bases unmatched. Germline CDR1 reads SEHNR; CDR2 reads FQNEAQ (reference sequence). The CDR3 consists of 14 residues.

The rearrangement joins TRBV28 to TRBJ2-5; 7 positions agree with TRBD1. The DNA end is more similar to TRBJ2-7, so the J call may be wrong. This CDR3 spans 18 amino acids. Germline V CDR1 and CDR2: MDHEN, SYDVKM. CDR3 region: CATAGPDRVPLFSYEQYF. The CDR3 DNA reads TGTGCCACCGCCGGCCCAGACAGGGTCCCCTTGTTCTCCTACGAGCAGTACTTC.

V gene TRBV7-3 combines with J gene TRBJ2-7, with 12 bases matching TRBD2. The CDR3 runs to 15 residues. V trimming: 5 bases; J trimming: 2 bases; junction bases outside the gene matches: 4. Germline V gene lookup returns CDR1 SGHTA and CDR2 FQGTGA. CDR3 amino acids: CASSQTSGGPYEQYF. CDR3 in DNA: TGTGCCAGCAGCCAGACTAGCGGGGGCCCCTACGAGCAGTACTTC.

V usage is TRBV6-1 and J usage is TRBJ1-1; a possible D gene is TRBD1 (5 bases). This CDR3 comprises 13 residues. The V end lost 3 bases, the J end lost 1 base, and 6 bases lay between the germline ends. The germline V gene encodes CDR1 MNHNS and CDR2 SASEGT. The CDR3 nucleotides are TGTGCCAGCAGTGACAGGGAGAACACTGAAGCTTTCTTT. It encodes CASSDRENTEAFF.

The J gene is TRBJ2-1, the V gene TRBV7-8, with D unresolved. The CDR3 runs 13 residues. Germline V CDR1 and CDR2: SGHVS, FQNEAQ. V gave up 1 base and J gave up 4 bases, with 5 bases separating them. The CDR3 protein is CASSLGTYNEQFF. The CDR3 DNA reads as TGTGCCAGCAGCTTAGGAACTTACAATGAGCAGTTCTTC.

The genes are TRBV10-2 and TRBJ1-5, with 8 bases identical to TRBD1. The CDR3 extends over 16 amino acids. Trimming at V came to 5 bases and at J to 3 bases, leaving 9 bases not matched to a gene. Germline loops: CDR1 WSHSY, CDR2 SAAADI. CDR3 in amino acids: CASSISQGADNQPQHF. CDR3 sequence (DNA): TGCGCCAGCAGTATCTCCCAGGGGGCGGACAATCAGCCCCAGCATTTT.

CDR3 DNA sequence: TGCGCCAGCAGCCAAGAGGGCCTTCAGGGGGATACGCAGTATTTT. Protein sequence: CASSQEGLQGDTQYF. This sequence joins TRBV4-3 and TRBJ2-3; possible D gene TRBD1, 6 bases. The CDR3 covers 15 residues. Trimming took 0 bases from V and 6 from J, leaving 13 bases between them. From germline, CDR1 is LGHNA and CDR2 YSLEER.

The rearrangement uses TRBV18 and TRBJ2-7, with 8 bases identical to TRBD1. V was pared by 7 bases and J by 2 bases, with 4 bases of the junction left unmatched. This CDR3 is 13 amino acids long. The germline V gene encodes CDR1 KGHSH and CDR2 LQKENI. The CDR3 DNA follows: TGTGCCAGCTTCCAGGGGGCCGCCTACGAGCAGTACTTC. Translating gives CASFQGAAYEQYF.

With respect to this clone: The same CDR3 arises from other DNA sequences in this sample as well. CDR3 sequence (DNA): TGTGCCAGCAGTTACACATACACAGATACGCAGTATTTT. The encoded protein is CASSYTYTDTQYF. This chain connects TRBV6-6 to TRBJ2-3; D remains ambiguous. Germline V gene data show CDR1 as MNHNY and CDR2 as SVGAGI (reference sequence). V lost 2 bases to trimming and J lost 2 bases, with 5 bases between them. CDR3 size: 13 residues.

CDR3 bases: TGTGCCAGTAGTATTTCCGGGGAGACCCAGTACTTC. Protein sequence: CASSISGETQYF. The chain carries TRBV19 and TRBJ2-5, with D unresolved. The CDR3 sequence is 12 residues long. Germline loops: CDR1 LNHDA, CDR2 SQIVND (reference sequence). V lost 3 bases, J lost 5 bases, and 7 bases lay in between.